Given below is one T cell receptor (beta chain) in context. Each CDR3 protein gets one entry after TCRdb re-called the PCR reads with MiXCR. This sample has fewer than 90,000 distinct CDR3 sequences; 45% to 55% occur once, and the top ten carry around 10%. This sample is drawn from a study of CDR3 diversity in severe acne. The CDR3 covers 15 residues. Germline V gene sequence: CDR1 MDHEN, CDR2 SYDVKM. Unmatched junction bases numbered 6, after V lost 5 bases and J lost 0 bases. The chain is built from TRBV28 and TRBJ2-7; TRBD1 matches 8 bases. The clonotype originates from a male donor with severe acne vulgaris. Sequencing used blood. CDR3 in DNA: TGTGCCAGCAGTATGACAGGGGTGAGCTCCTACGAGCAGTACTTC. Amino acid sequence: CASSMTGVSSYEQYF.